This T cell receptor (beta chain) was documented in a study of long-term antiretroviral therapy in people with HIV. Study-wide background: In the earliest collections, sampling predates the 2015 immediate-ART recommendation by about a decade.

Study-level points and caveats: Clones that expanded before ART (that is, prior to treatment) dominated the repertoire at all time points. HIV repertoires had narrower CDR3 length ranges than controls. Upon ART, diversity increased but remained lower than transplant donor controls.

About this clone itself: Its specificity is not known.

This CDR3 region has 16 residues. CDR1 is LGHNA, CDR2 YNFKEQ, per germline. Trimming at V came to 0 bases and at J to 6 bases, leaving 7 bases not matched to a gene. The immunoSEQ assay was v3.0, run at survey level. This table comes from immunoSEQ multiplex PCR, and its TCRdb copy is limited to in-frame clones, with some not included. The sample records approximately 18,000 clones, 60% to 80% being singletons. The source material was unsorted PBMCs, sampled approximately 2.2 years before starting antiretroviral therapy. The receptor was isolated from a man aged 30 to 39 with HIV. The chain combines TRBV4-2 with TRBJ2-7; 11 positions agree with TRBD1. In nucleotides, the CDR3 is TGTGCCAGCAGCCAAGATCTCGGGACAGGGGGGAGCGAGCAGTACTTC. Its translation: CASSQDLGTGGSEQYF.